One and the same sample provided the 26 T cell receptor beta chains below, sequenced in a study of CXCR3-negative and CXCR3-positive naive CD8 T cells. Study-level findings and limits: Naive CXCR3-positive cells had TRB CDR3s more hydrophobic than those of CXCR3-negative naive cells.

Through 5' RACE with UMI labels, the TRB cDNA libraries were prepared. From the 5' RACE reads, TCRdb lists one entry per CDR3 protein and no DNA. The table lists several thousand distinct CDR3 sequences. Their specific antigens are unknown. Sequencing was performed on naive CXCR3+ CD8+ T cells from blood. Noted subset: CD45RO-CCR7+CD27+CD95- naive CD8+ T cells expressing CXCR3 (TNR3+). The receptor set was obtained from a human donor in good health. Some clones in this sample may be carry-over from other donors' samples.

Measured by frequency, this clonotype is medium-sized (0.01 to 0.1%). This sequence joins TRBV7-8 and TRBJ2-5; TCRdb picks TRBD1, but there is no DNA to check that call. This CDR3 is 15 amino acids long. Per germline, CDR1 SGHVS and CDR2 FQNEAQ. The CDR3 loop reads CASSPLRDTEETQYF.

By frequency, this clonotype is medium-sized. The chain uses TRBV29-1 and TRBJ2-1; checking the TCRdb D call of TRBD2 is not possible without DNA. The CDR3 runs to 16 residues. The germline CDR1 and CDR2 sequences are SQVTM and ANQGSEA. The CDR3 spells CSVEGERELAYNEQFF.

This CDR3 reads CASSLGGVYNQPQHF. V and J are TRBV7-2 and TRBJ1-5; TCRdb lists TRBD1, though no DNA is available to test this call. CDR1 SGHTA and CDR2 FQGNSA come from the germline V gene. The CDR3 totals 15 residues.

The chain uses TRBV29-1 and TRBJ2-2. The germline V gene encodes CDR1 SQVTM and CDR2 ANQGSEA. The CDR3 is made up of 13 amino acids. This CDR3 is CSVEGGRAGELFF.

The chain combines TRBV29-1 with TRBJ2-1. The CDR3 has 15 residues. CDR1 SQVTM and CDR2 ANQGSEA come from the germline V gene. CDR3: CSVNEVVRYYNEQFF.

This chain joins TRBV20-1 and TRBJ2-7; the D call of TRBD1 rests on TCRdb alone, since no DNA is present to check it. There are 13 residues in the CDR3. The germline CDR1 and CDR2 sequences are DFQATT and SNEGSKA (reference sequence). The CDR3 here is CSAREAGDDEQYF.

In terms of frequency, this clonotype is medium-sized. The chain recombines TRBV10-3 with TRBJ1-1; the D call of TRBD1 rests on TCRdb alone, since no DNA is present to check it. Germline loops: CDR1 ENHRY, CDR2 SYGVKD. The CDR3 contains 11 residues. The CDR3 protein is CAISDRGEAFF.

The rearrangement uses TRBV21-1 and TRBJ1-5; TCRdb indicates TRBD1, and absent DNA this call remains unverified. TRBV21-1 is a documented pseudogene. This CDR3 has 15 residues. CDR3 in amino acids: CASSTSDQGDQPQHF.

This clonotype is called medium-sized based on its frequency. V is TRBV10-3 and J is TRBJ2-7; no DNA is available, so the TRBD1 call from TCRdb remains unchecked. Germline V lookup: CDR1 ENHRY, CDR2 SYGVKD. This CDR3 has 15 residues. The CDR3 reads CAISDRGGESYEQYF.

CDR3: CRLAGSGELFF. The gene calls are TRBV20-1 and TRBJ2-2; there is no DNA to check the TCRdb D call of TRBD2. CDR1 DFQATT and CDR2 SNEGSKA come from the germline V gene (reference sequence). The CDR3 covers 11 residues.

V gene TRBV20-1 combines with J gene TRBJ2-7; with no DNA, the TCRdb D assignment of TRBD1 cannot be verified. CDR3 length: 13 residues. The germline V gene encodes CDR1 DFQATT and CDR2 SNEGSKA (reference sequence). The CDR3 spells CSATDRVDYEQYF.

The chain has TRBV29-1 and TRBJ1-3; as DNA is missing, the TRBD1 call by TCRdb cannot be tested. This CDR3 has 15 residues. Germline V gene lookup returns CDR1 SQVTM and CDR2 ANQGSEA. The CDR3 protein is CSVAGTGGSGNTIYF.

The CDR3 sequence is CASSFGTQYEQYF. This chain uses TRBV27 with TRBJ2-7; the D call from TCRdb, TRBD1, cannot be confirmed without DNA. The CDR3 totals 13 residues. Looked up from germline, CDR1 is MNHEY and CDR2 is SMNVEV (reference sequence).

According to its frequency, this clonotype is medium-sized. The chain joins TRBV29-1 to TRBJ2-1; there is no DNA to check the TCRdb D call of TRBD2. CDR3 length: 14 amino acids. Germline CDR1 SQVTM, CDR2 ANQGSEA. CDR3 region: CSGLGLADYNEQFF.

Its frequency marks this clonotype as medium-sized. CDR3 amino acids: CASKFRWGEQVDEQFF. The V and J genes are TRBV28 and TRBJ2-1; TCRdb picks TRBD1, but there is no DNA to check that call. The CDR3 consists of 16 residues. Looked up from germline, CDR1 is MDHEN and CDR2 is SYDVKM.

V is TRBV6-5 and J is TRBJ1-6. Germline loops: CDR1 MNHEY, CDR2 SVGAGI. CDR3 length: 17 amino acids. The chain's CDR3 is CASNPTWLSSYNSPLHF.

This clonotype is identified as medium-sized from frequency. The rearrangement links TRBV18 to TRBJ2-1. This CDR3 has 17 amino acids. From germline, CDR1 is KGHSH and CDR2 LQKENI. CDR3 amino acids: CASSPRGKGSSYNEQFF.

This CDR3 reads CSVEGQGKQTQFF. The chain joins TRBV29-1 to TRBJ2-5; there is no DNA to check the TCRdb D call of TRBD1. CDR1 and CDR2 (germline): SQVTM, ANQGSEA. This CDR3 region has 13 residues. The whole variable domain, filled in from reference TRBV29-1 and TRBJ2-5, reads SAVISQKPSRDICQRGTSLTIQCQVDSQVTMMFWYRQQPGQSLTLIATANQGSEATYESGFVIDKFPISRPNLTFSTLTVSNMSPEDSSIYLCSVEGQGKQTQFFGPGTRLLVL.

The V gene is TRBV11-2, the J gene TRBJ2-3; TCRdb designates TRBD2, a call that cannot be tested without DNA. Germline V gene sequence: CDR1 SGHAT, CDR2 FQNNGV. CDR3 length: 16 amino acids. CDR3 sequence: CASSLGLAGNTDTQYF.

This clonotype is labeled medium-sized based on frequency. The gene calls are TRBV3-1 and TRBJ1-1; TCRdb indicates TRBD1, and absent DNA this call remains unverified. The CDR3 runs to 16 residues. Germline assignment: CDR1 LGHDT and CDR2 YNNKEL (reference sequence). The CDR3 here is CASSYDRVMGDTEAFF.

The chain couples TRBV28 to TRBJ2-7; TCRdb names TRBD2, which stays unverified in the absence of DNA. This CDR3 is built from 14 residues. Germline CDR1 MDHEN, CDR2 SYDVKM. The CDR3 sequence: CASSTGTSGYEQYF.

Considering frequency, this clonotype is medium-sized. This chain connects TRBV5-5 to TRBJ2-1; with no DNA, the TCRdb D assignment of TRBD1 cannot be verified. The V gene's germline CDR1 is SGHKS and CDR2 YYEKEE (reference sequence). The CDR3 is made up of 14 amino acids. The CDR3: CASSLVGVGNEQFF.

This chain joins TRBV23-1 and TRBJ2-5. TRBV23-1 is recorded as an ORF, its role being uncertain. CDR3 length: 13 residues. The CDR3 reads CASSLGNQETQYF.

The V gene is TRBV15, the J gene TRBJ2-7; no DNA is available, so the TRBD1 call from TCRdb remains unchecked. Germline V CDR1 and CDR2: LNHNV, YYDKDF (reference sequence). There are 14 residues in the CDR3. The chain's CDR3 is CATSTRTMDYEQYF.

This clonotype is deemed medium-sized by its frequency. The V gene is TRBV6-6, the J gene TRBJ1-6. The CDR3 runs 14 residues. Germline CDR1 and CDR2: MNHNY and SVGAGI (reference sequence). CDR3 loop: CASSYWEGGSPLHF.

The chain's CDR3 is CAWSNGGGLGEAFF. The chain recombines TRBV30 with TRBJ1-1; the TRBD1 assignment by TCRdb is unverifiable without DNA. The germline gives CDR1 GTSNPN, CDR2 SVGIG (reference sequence). The CDR3 consists of 14 residues.